This T cell receptor beta chain was obtained from a study of vaccination and CD4 T cells after COVID-19 (dated by TCRdb to between 2020 and 2023). Looking at the study overall: Every convalescent patient had a positive nasal swab PCR test for SARS-CoV-2, with mild disease in eight to ten patients and severe disease in one. In the convalescent cohort there were six males and four females, among whom were two Hispanic individuals, seven Caucasians, two Asians and one multiracial person. Participants received two doses of either the Pfizer-BioNTech BNT162b2 vaccine (n=8) or the Moderna mRNA-1273 vaccine (n=2). Post-COVID blood samples from convalescent patients were collected a median of around 100 days after diagnosis, with a range of 35 to 161 days. Post-vaccine blood samples were collected a median of approximately 72 days after the second vaccine dose, ranging from about 13 to 250 days. Culture stimuli were overlapping spike peptide pools from SARS-CoV-2 and from the common cold coronaviruses HCoV-NL63, HCoV-OC43 and HCoV-229E. As controls, cultures received a CEFX viral epitope pool (the positive control), an HIV-1 Nef peptide pool (the negative control), or no peptide at all. In approximately ten COVID-19 convalescent patients and a handful of infection-naive healthy vaccine recipients, the spike-specific CD4+ TCR repertoire before mRNA vaccination was compared with the repertoire after mRNA vaccination.

The CDR3 runs 14 amino acids, cysteine and phenylalanine included. Here the CDR3 DNA is all that survives: 42 bases in frame from base 1. Relative to germline, V is 2 bases shorter and J is 7 bases shorter, with 18 bases between their ends. The CDR1 and CDR2 encoded by the germline V gene are SQVTM and ANQGSEA. In light of the paper, this sample's treatment or condition label describes: 10-day PBMC culture with coronavirus spike peptide pools or control peptides (ViraFEST assay). To expand antigen-specific T cells with peptide pools and then pick out the expanded clonotypes through TCR sequencing, the study relied on the ViraFEST assay. The positive SARS-CoV-2 PCR tests of the convalescent patients were dated from March to December 2020, before the Alpha, Beta and Delta variants emerged in the United States. Each well held 1.5 million to 2.5 million PBMCs cultured with around 10 ug/ml peptide pools in IMDM containing 5% human AB serum and 9 to 10 IU/ml IL-2. Half of the culture medium was replaced with fresh IL-2-containing medium on days 3 and 7. After 10 to 11 days of culture, CD4+ T cells were isolated by negative selection using the EasySep CD4+ T cell isolation kit. PBMCs were separated from whole blood using Ficoll-Paque Plus gradient centrifugation and then either used fresh or cryopreserved at -140C. Each culture condition was generally run in triplicate wells.

Points the paper makes about the study in general: The median number of SARS-CoV-2-reactive clonotypes rose from 21 after infection to a few dozen after vaccination, but the change was not significant. Only a relatively small number of convalescent patients were included in the study, and early timepoints following natural infection were not analyzed. Among convalescent patients, a median about 90% of the SARS-CoV-2-reactive clones seen after vaccination appeared only after vaccination, which suggests priming specific to the vaccine. Of the vaccine-specific clones found in convalescent patients, nearly all (304 of 307) were mono-reactive for SARS-CoV-2 spike instead of being cross-reactive with common cold coronaviruses.

Receptor libraries were prepared by PCR. TCR sequencing of DNA from cultured CD4+ T cells used the Oncomine TCR Beta short-read assay at the Johns Hopkins FTIC core. The QIAamp micro DNA kit was used to extract genomic DNA from the cultured CD4+ T cells. The Oncomine TCR Beta libraries from cultured CD4+ T cells were pooled using unique dual indexes and then sequenced on an Illumina iSeq 100. Processing in the source paper ran as follows. Non-productive sequences were filtered out, and CDR3s that did not start with C, did not end with F or W, or were shorter than 7 amino acids were discarded. Antigen-specific clonotypes were identified with the MANAFEST web application by comparing peptide-stimulated wells with reference and other culture wells. Positive clones required FDR below 0.05, an odds ratio above 5, and productive frequency above 0.1% in at least two of three replicate wells. Cross-reactive clonotypes were defined as significantly expanded in both SARS-CoV-2 spike wells and at least one common cold coronavirus spike condition. Using R version 3.6.1, CDR3 homology was evaluated through Levenshtein distances (stringdist) along with unrooted phylogenetic trees (ape). TCRdb reworked the public reads: Q25 trimming with fastp, MiXCR clone assembly, productive beta chains retained. Every distinct CDR3 protein forms one entry, paired with its most common genes and DNA. Here the V and J calls rest on TCRdb's processing, not on the authors' analysis. The sample yields 4,000 or so distinct CDR3 sequences; approximately 21% were counted once. Of the sample, 21% is held by the ten largest clones.

This clonotype showed up just a few times. Its antigen remains undetermined. Base qualities are not provided; no much larger clone lies one nucleotide away. Sequenced material: CD4+ T cells from blood, cultured in vitro. This TCR derives from a human donor who had recovered from COVID-19. The chain links TRBV29-1 with TRBJ2-7; the D gene is possibly TRBD1, with 6 bases matching. The encoded CDR3 is CSVELTGPRLEQYF. In nucleotides, the sequence is TGCAGCGTTGAATTGACAGGCCCCCGTTTGGAGCAGTACTTC.